One sample yielded the 18 T cell receptor beta chains listed below, sequenced in a study of immune evolution from preneoplasia to lung adenocarcinoma. The protocol was immunoSEQ multiplex PCR, while the TCRdb copy is restricted to in-frame clones and leaves out a portion. The sample lists approximately 3,700 clones, around 76% seen once, with about 11% in the top ten. Sequenced: FFPE minimally invasive lung adenocarcinoma tissue. These receptors were obtained from a person aged 70 to 80 with lung adenocarcinoma.

The rearrangement joins TRBV6-6 to TRBJ1-6; 7 positions agree with TRBD1. Germline CDR1 is MNHNY and CDR2 is SVGAGI (reference sequence). V lost 6 bases, J lost 10 bases, and 9 bases stayed unmatched. The CDR3 runs 14 residues. This chain's CDR3 is CASSPGDRDSPLHF. DNA of the CDR3: TGTGCCAGCAGCCCTGGAGACAGGGACTCACCCCTCCACTTT.

This chain connects TRBV7-9 to TRBJ1-3, with D uncertain. V dropped 5 bases and J dropped 0 bases, with 8 bases sitting between them. CDR3 size: 14 residues. CDR1 and CDR2 from the germline V gene are SEHNR and FQNEAQ (reference sequence). Written as DNA, the CDR3 is TGTGCCAGCAGCCCGGGGTACTCTGGAAACACCATATATTTT. Its translation: CASSPGYSGNTIYF.

This rearrangement joins TRBV6-4 to TRBJ2-1, with 8 nucleotides matching TRBD2. This CDR3 region has 15 residues. V shed 4 bases and J 4 bases; nucleotides not matched to a gene: 6. CDR1 is MRHNA and CDR2 is SNTAGT in the germline V gene. The CDR3 loop is CASSAELAAYNEQFF. The DNA for the CDR3 is TGTGCCAGCAGTGCGGAACTAGCGGCATACAATGAGCAGTTCTTC.

Only a few counts were recorded for this clone. This sequence joins TRBV30 and TRBJ2-1, with a weak D call TRBD2 (5 bases). Germline-derived CDR1 and CDR2 are GTSNPN and SVGIG (reference sequence). The CDR3 covers 15 residues. V was trimmed by 0 bases and J by 0 bases, leaving 9 bases between them. Here the CDR3 reads CAWSVGGFSYNEQFF. In DNA, the CDR3 is TGTGCCTGGAGTGTAGGCGGGTTCTCCTACAATGAGCAGTTCTTC.

In this sample, this clone turned up a few times. CDR3 region: CASREGEISHTGELFF. The CDR3 DNA follows: TGTGCCAGCAGGGAAGGGGAGATATCTCACACCGGGGAGCTGTTTTTT. The rearrangement joins TRBV5-6 to TRBJ2-2; D may be TRBD1 or TRBD2 (5 bases each). Trimming cost V 5 bases and J 3 bases, with 17 bases left between them. Germline CDR1 SGHDT, CDR2 YYEEEE. CDR3 length: 16 residues.

The rearrangement joins TRBV5-1 to TRBJ2-7, with 8 positions matching TRBD1. Unmatched junction bases numbered 18, after V lost 2 bases and J lost 2 bases. There are 19 residues in the CDR3. Germline-derived CDR1 and CDR2 are SGHRS and YFSETQ. CDR3 in amino acids: CASSFQTMSRDRLPYEQYF. Written as DNA, the CDR3 is TGCGCCAGCAGCTTTCAGACAATGTCCCGGGACAGGCTGCCCTACGAGCAGTACTTC.

The chain recombines TRBV7-3 with TRBJ1-4, with D unclear. V lost 5 bases to trimming and J lost 6 bases, with 10 bases between them. Looked up from germline, CDR1 is SGHTA and CDR2 is FQGTGA. The CDR3 is 13 amino acids. CDR3 amino acids: CASSPIRDEKLFF. DNA of the CDR3: TGTGCCAGCAGCCCGATTAGGGATGAAAAACTGTTTTTT.

This clone was recorded once. J is TRBJ2-1 and V is TRBV6-4; TRBD2 is a possible D gene (6 bases). Germline CDR1 MRHNA, CDR2 SNTAGT. V lost 5 bases to trimming and J lost 3 bases, with 14 bases between them. CDR3 length: 15 amino acids. In DNA, the CDR3 is TGTGCCAGCAGTCCCGGGACTCCTAACTACAATGAGCAGTTCTTC. Encoded protein: CASSPGTPNYNEQFF.

The J gene is TRBJ2-7, the V gene TRBV29-1; D ambiguous. CDR1 is SQVTM, CDR2 ANQGSEA, per germline. The CDR3 length is 14 residues. Trimming pared 4 bases from V and 0 bases from J, leaving 13 bases between. The DNA of the CDR3 is TGCAGCGTTGTCGTGCAGGTAGACTCCTACGAGCAGTACTTC. Encoded protein: CSVVVQVDSYEQYF.

This chain uses TRBV5-1 with TRBJ2-2; D may be TRBD1 (6 bases). V gave up 0 bases and J gave up 3 bases, with 6 bases separating them. This CDR3 spans 14 amino acids. Germline V CDR1 and CDR2: SGHRS, YFSETQ. The CDR3 sequence is CASSLGQDTGELFF. CDR3 DNA sequence: TGCGCCAGCAGCTTGGGACAGGACACCGGGGAGCTGTTTTTT.

This chain joins TRBV30 and TRBJ2-1; 10 positions match TRBD1. The CDR3 covers 14 residues. With 1 base clipped from V and 10 bases from J, the junction kept 7 bases outside the gene matches. The germline V gene encodes CDR1 GTSNPN and CDR2 SVGIG (reference sequence). The CDR3 DNA reads as TGTGCCTGGAGTGAGGGGACAGGGGAAGGGGAGCAGTTCTTC. This translates into CAWSEGTGEGEQFF.

The rearrangement links TRBV25-1 to TRBJ2-3; tentatively, D is TRBD1 (6 bases). Trimming cost V 4 bases and J 6 bases, with 14 bases left between them. Germline CDR1 MGHDK, CDR2 SYGVNS. The CDR3 spans 14 residues. The CDR3 sequence: CASSVTGIGDTQYF. The CDR3 bases are TGTGCCAGCAGTGTTACAGGGATCGGGGATACGCAGTATTTT. The entire variable domain, with the rest obtained from reference TRBV25-1 and TRBJ2-3, is as follows: EADIYQTPRYLVIGTGKKITLECSQTMGHDKMYWYQQDPGMELHLIHYSYGVNSTEKGDLSSESTVSRIRTEHFPLTLESARPSHTSQYLCASSVTGIGDTQYFGPGTRLTVL.

This clone was observed a few times. The chain uses TRBV18 and TRBJ1-1; the match to TRBD1 covers 7 bases. Germline lookup yields CDR1 KGHSH and CDR2 LQKENI. Germline trimming cut 4 bases from V and 6 bases from J; bases unmatched to any gene: 11. The CDR3 sequence is 15 residues long. CDR3 region: CASSLRQGESPEAFF. DNA for the CDR3: TGTGCCAGCTCACTTAGACAGGGAGAAAGCCCTGAAGCTTTCTTT.

The chain uses TRBV7-2 and TRBJ1-4; 7 bases are shared with TRBD1. Germline assignment: CDR1 SGHTA and CDR2 FQGNSA. Trimming removed 6 bases from V and 4 bases from J; junction bases left unmatched: 5. There are 14 residues in the CDR3. CDR3: CASRTGKSNEKLFF. For the CDR3, the DNA is TGTGCCAGCAGGACAGGGAAAAGTAATGAAAAACTGTTTTTT.

The rearrangement uses TRBV5-8 and TRBJ2-5; D may be TRBD1 (6 bases). Deletions cut 4 bases from V and 4 bases from J, with 11 bases between. Germline CDR1 SGHTS, CDR2 YDEGEE. The CDR3 loop spans 13 amino acids. DNA for the CDR3: TGTGCCAGCAGCCGGGCAGGGGTAGAGACCCAGTACTTC. Its protein is CASSRAGVETQYF.

The V gene is TRBV6-5, the J gene TRBJ2-1; 7 bases are a match to TRBD2. V gave up 4 bases and J gave up 7 bases; unmatched junction bases: 10. The CDR3 runs to 15 residues. Germline values: CDR1 MNHEY, CDR2 SVGAGI. The CDR3 nucleotides read TGTGCCAGCAGTTCCTTAGCGGGTGCGGGGAATGAGCAGTTCTTC. Translation: CASSSLAGAGNEQFF.

This chain links TRBV5-6 with TRBJ1-2; unclear D gene. The CDR3 length is 14 residues. The V gene lost 0 bases and the J gene lost 9 bases, with 15 bases spanning the gap. Germline V CDR1 and CDR2: SGHDT, YYEEEE. CDR3 bases: TGTGCCAGCAGCTTGGAAGGACTCGCCCTGCGCTACACCTTC. This encodes CASSLEGLALRYTF.

The chain employs TRBV28 and TRBJ1-2; the D gene is possibly TRBD1 (5 bases). The CDR3 loop spans 14 amino acids. Germline V gene data show CDR1 as MDHEN and CDR2 as SYDVKM. Trimming stripped 2 bases from V and 7 bases from J, with 14 bases between. CDR3 nucleotide sequence: TGTGCCAGCAGTTTAGACAGAGGGCAGGGTGGCTACACCTTC. Amino acids: CASSLDRGQGGYTF.